This is a list of T cell receptor beta chains from one sample in a study of regulatory T cells in long-lasting Graves disease. TCRdb re-called the multiplex PCR reads with MiXCR, one entry per CDR3 protein. The table has approximately 390,000 distinct CDR3 sequences, 15% to 20% seen once. This same sample was also part of a study on T cells in Graves' hyperthyroidism and ophthalmopathy.

Here the sequenced sample was peripheral blood mononuclear cells (PBMCs), taken at new diagnosis, from a patient treated with antithyroid drugs. The receptors shown here come from a woman in her late teens or twenties with Graves disease. Each CDR3 is given with its conserved first and last residue. A D gene is named only where the DNA matches it firmly. Rows give clone size only sometimes, using once, few, many, or a class for an expanded clone.

CASSGGEGGASYSNQPQHF	TGTGCCAGCAGTGGTGGGGAAGGGGGGGCGTCTTATAGCAATCAGCCCCAGCATTTT	TRBJ1-5	NA	many	TRBV6-1
CAISESVRLSPLF	TGTGCCATCAGTGAGTCGGTGCGGCTTTCCCCTCTCTTC	TRBJ2-1	NA	many	TRBV10-3
CASSEQAGGTGELFF	TGTGCCAGCAGTGAACAGGCCGGGGGCACCGGGGAGCTGTTTTTT	TRBJ2-2	NA	many	TRBV2
CASSQDASGAYEQYF	TGTGCCAGCAGCCAAGATGCTAGCGGAGCCTACGAGCAGTACTTC	TRBJ2-7	TRBD2	few	TRBV14
CASSLGQAIMGNQPQHF	TGTGCCAGCAGTTTAGGTCAGGCCATCATGGGCAATCAGCCCCAGCATTTT	TRBJ1-5	NA	many	TRBV28
CASSFGGGYFYEQYF	TGTGCCAGCAGCTTTGGAGGGGGCTACTTCTACGAGCAGTACTTC	TRBJ2-7	NA	NA	TRBV7-9
CSARVSTSYNEQFF	TGCAGTGCTAGAGTTTCAACTAGTTACAATGAGCAGTTCTTC	TRBJ2-1	NA	NA	TRBV20-1
CANPKLEGQDSPLHF	TGTGCCAACCCTAAACTGGAGGGGCAGGATTCACCCCTCCACTTT	TRBJ1-6	NA	NA	TRBV11-3
CASSLLSDWRRTGELFF	TGTGCCAGCAGCTTACTGTCGGACTGGAGAAGGACCGGGGAGCTGTTTTTT	TRBJ2-2	NA	few	TRBV13
CSVRSGRTYEQYF	TGCAGTGTACGTTCTGGCAGAACCTACGAGCAGTACTTC	TRBJ2-7	NA	few	TRBV20-1
CASSQAGRNSPLHF	TGTGCCAGCAGCCAAGCGGGTCGGAATTCACCCCTCCACTTT	TRBJ1-6	NA	NA	TRBV4-2
CASSVRGLWGGGTTNEKLFF	TGTGCCAGCAGCGTACGGGGATTATGGGGGGGAGGCACAACTAATGAAAAACTGTTTTTT	TRBJ1-4	NA	few	TRBV7-2
CASSLGRGDNEQFF	TGTGCCAGCAGCTTGGGGCGGGGGGACAATGAGCAGTTCTTC	TRBJ2-1	TRBD2	many	TRBV7-8
CASTRTRNSPLHF	TGTGCCAGCACGCGGACACGTAATTCACCCCTCCACTTT	TRBJ1-6	NA	many	TRBV3-1
CAISRTLAGGKETQYF	TGTGCCATCAGTCGGACCCTAGCGGGAGGGAAGGAGACCCAGTACTTC	TRBJ2-5	TRBD2	many	TRBV10-3
CASSRGTGLAKNIQYF	TGTGCCAGCAGCCGGGGGACAGGATTAGCCAAAAACATTCAGTACTTC	TRBJ2-4	TRBD1	many	TRBV3-1
CASSFLPFRGQGSEQYF	TGTGCCAGCAGTTTTCTCCCATTCCGTGGACAGGGTTCCGAGCAGTACTTC	TRBJ2-7	TRBD1	many	TRBV12-3/TRBV12-4
CASSGGEDTGELFF	TGTGCCAGCAGTGGGGGGGAAGACACCGGGGAGCTGTTTTTT	TRBJ2-2	NA	NA	TRBV25-1
CASSFTGANEKLFF	TGTGCCAGCAGCTTCACAGGGGCTAATGAAAAACTGTTTTTT	TRBJ1-4	TRBD1	NA	TRBV7-2
CSAKDGGSVTGELFF	TGCAGTGCTAAGGACGGAGGGTCCGTCACCGGGGAGCTGTTTTTT	TRBJ2-2	NA	many	TRBV20-1
CASSGGGQGATDTQYF	TGCGCCAGCAGCGGGGGAGGACAGGGGGCGACAGATACGCAGTATTTT	TRBJ2-3	TRBD1	many	TRBV5-1
CASSSLVGVGTEAFF	TGCGCCAGCAGCTCCCTAGTTGGGGTAGGTACTGAAGCTTTCTTT	TRBJ1-1	NA	many	TRBV5-1
CASTPETYEQYF	TGTGCCAGCACCCCCGAAACCTACGAGCAGTACTTC	TRBJ2-7	NA	many	TRBV6-1
CASRVGVRGDGELFF	TGTGCCAGCAGGGTCGGCGTTCGGGGCGACGGGGAGCTGTTTTTT	TRBJ2-2	NA	many	TRBV7-3
CASSQDFSRGAFF	TGCGCCAGCAGCCAAGATTTTTCGAGGGGAGCTTTCTTT	TRBJ1-1	NA	many	TRBV4-1